This is a list of T cell receptor beta chains from one sample in a study of blood T cells in healthy people across ages. TCRdb reprocessed the 5' RACE reads with MiXCR, giving one entry per CDR3 protein. In the table there are 590,000 or so distinct CDR3 sequences, about 30% of which are singletons. The sample comprised blood. All receptors come from an elderly woman in good health. CDR3s include the opening cysteine and the closing phenylalanine or tryptophan. A D gene is named only where the DNA matches it firmly. The size field is filled for only some rows; it gives once, few, many or a size class.

v_call	j_call	clone_size	d_call	cdr3_aa	cdr3_nt
TRBV30	TRBJ2-3	many	TRBD1	CAWSLTGQGADTQYF	TGTGCCTGGAGTTTGACGGGACAGGGCGCAGATACGCAGTATTTT
TRBV10-3	TRBJ1-1	many	TRBD1	CAITLDRGTEAFF	TGTGCCATCACCCTGGACAGGGGCACTGAAGCTTTCTTT
TRBV15	TRBJ2-5	many	TRBD2	CATSRVAGTSGVETQYF	TGTGCCACCAGCAGGGTGGCTGGGACTAGCGGGGTAGAGACCCAGTACTTC
TRBV4-3	TRBJ1-2	few	NA	CASSHQRGRGIPYGYTF	TGCGCCAGCAGCCACCAAAGGGGCAGGGGTATCCCCTATGGCTACACCTTC
TRBV7-2	TRBJ2-3	many	NA	CASSLGDSMTDTQYF	TGTGCCAGCAGCTTGGGCGACAGCATGACAGATACGCAGTATTTT
TRBV6-5	TRBJ1-4	NA	NA	CASSYFRANEKLFF	TGTGCCAGCAGTTATTTCCGGGCTAATGAAAAACTGTTTTTT
TRBV5-1	TRBJ2-7	many	TRBD2	CASSPPGGREQYF	TGCGCCAGCAGCCCTCCGGGGGGGCGCGAGCAGTACTTC
TRBV15	TRBJ2-5	many	TRBD1	CATSRQGAIPAQYF	TGTGCCACCAGCAGACAGGGGGCCATACCAGCCCAGTACTTC
TRBV15	TRBJ2-2	NA	NA	CATSRDGTGVGNTGELFF	TGTGCCACCAGCAGAGATGGTACTGGGGTGGGGAACACCGGGGAGCTGTTTTTT
TRBV7-9	TRBJ1-6	many	NA	CASSLDGRGTNSPLHF	TGTGCCAGCAGCTTGGACGGCAGGGGTACTAATTCACCCCTCCACTTT
TRBV4-2	TRBJ1-2	NA	NA	CPSSQDQQGYGYTF	TGTCCCAGCAGCCAAGATCAACAGGGATATGGCTACACCTTC
TRBV7-2	TRBJ2-1	NA	NA	CASSLLLGTLSNEQFF	TGTGCCAGCAGCTTATTACTGGGGACACTCTCCAATGAGCAGTTCTTC
TRBV6-5	TRBJ1-2	many	NA	CASSSGARVYGYTF	TGTGCCAGCAGTTCTGGAGCCAGAGTCTATGGCTACACCTTC
TRBV6-5	TRBJ1-1	NA	NA	CASRGMGRGAEAFF	TGTGCCAGCAGGGGGATGGGTAGGGGCGCTGAAGCTTTCTTT
TRBV15	TRBJ1-1	NA	TRBD1	CATSRAGGEAFF	TGTGCCACCAGCAGAGCAGGGGGTGAAGCTTTCTTT
TRBV18	TRBJ1-1	many	NA	CASSVQGGGSEAFF	TGTGCCAGCTCCGTACAGGGAGGAGGCTCTGAAGCTTTCTTT
TRBV5-1	TRBJ1-1	NA	NA	CASSLGGREKAFF	TGCGCCAGCAGCCTAGGAGGGCGGGAAAAAGCTTTCTTT
TRBV12-5	TRBJ1-2	NA	NA	CASALGAYGYTF	TGTGCTAGTGCCCTCGGGGCTTATGGCTACACCTTC